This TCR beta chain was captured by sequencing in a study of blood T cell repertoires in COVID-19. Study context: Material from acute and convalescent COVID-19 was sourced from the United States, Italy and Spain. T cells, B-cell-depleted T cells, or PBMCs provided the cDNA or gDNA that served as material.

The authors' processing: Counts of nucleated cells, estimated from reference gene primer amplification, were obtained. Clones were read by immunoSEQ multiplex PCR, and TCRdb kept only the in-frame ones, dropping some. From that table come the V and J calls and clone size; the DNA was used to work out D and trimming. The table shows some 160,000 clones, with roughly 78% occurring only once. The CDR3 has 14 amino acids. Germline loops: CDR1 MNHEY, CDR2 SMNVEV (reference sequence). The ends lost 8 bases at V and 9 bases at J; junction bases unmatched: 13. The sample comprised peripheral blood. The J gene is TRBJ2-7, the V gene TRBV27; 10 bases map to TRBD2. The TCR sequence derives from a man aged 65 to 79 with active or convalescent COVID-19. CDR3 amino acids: CASRRTAGGPGQYF. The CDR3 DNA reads TGTGCCAGCCGAAGGACAGCGGGGGGGCCGGGGCAGTACTTC.